This T cell receptor (beta chain) was sequenced during a study of read filtering for tumor transcriptome and immune sequencing. Overall study context: Per sample, TCR-region reads ranged about 4 to 10.27 million by IR-seq, about 85 to 1,400 by RNA-seq.

From about 0.4 ug of RNA, a library with molecular barcoded alpha/delta and beta/gamma adaptors was made. One entry per CDR3 protein results from TCRdb running MiXCR on the reads. Seen here are 93,000 or so distinct CDR3 sequences, roughly 21% observed once, and the top ten hold about an eighth. Every patient had bone marrow sampled while the disease was active. The CDR3 spans 13 residues. The germline CDR1 and CDR2 sequences are SGHRS and YFSETQ. This clonotype showed up just once. Its specificity is not known. A clone one base away is much larger, so this may be a read error. Study-level points and caveats: Dropping single-read clonotypes raised IR-seq and RNA-seq shared-clonotype correlation. The CD138-negative fraction was mixed bone marrow immune cells, not pure T cells.

The TCR sequence derives from a donor aged 40 or over with multiple myeloma. The specimen sequenced was a population of CD138-negative cells sorted from bone marrow. The V call is TRBV5-1, the J call TRBJ2-2, with D maybe TRBD2 (6 bases). The CDR3 DNA sequence: TGCGCCAGCAGCTTGACAGAAACCGGGGGGCTGTTTTTT. Its protein is CASSLTETGGLFF. Complete variable domain (other parts from reference TRBV5-1 and TRBJ2-2): KAGVTQTPRYLIKTRGQQVTLSCSPISGHRSVSWYQQTPGQGLQFLFEYFSETQRNKGNFPGRFSGRQFSNSRSEMNVSTLELGDSALYLCASSLTETGGLFFGEGSRLTVL.